This T cell receptor (beta chain) was sequenced during a study of T cell responses to AZD1222 COVID-19 vaccine (dated by TCRdb to about 2021). Study-wide context: Because spike-specific TCR depth and breadth did not differ between the two schedules, AZD1222 recipients who got a second dose at roughly 4 weeks were pooled with those who got a second dose at roughly 12 weeks. TCR sequencing covered fewer than 250 trial participants: 207 given two doses of AZD1222 and 26 given two doses of MenACWY control vaccine. Enrollment into the trials was organized by age into subgroups of 18-55, 56-69 and 70-plus years, and those subgroups contained roughly 150, 30 and 60 TCR-sequenced participants, respectively.

The meaning of the sample's time point label: baseline before first vaccination. Vaccinee samples came from UK trials COV001 and COV002, including a single-blind randomized controlled phase 2/3 trial of AZD1222 (ChAdOx1 nCoV-19) in healthy adults. Trial participant PBMC samples were collected at day 0 and day 28 after the second dose for TCRbeta chain sequencing. As for this clone: Its antigen is currently not known. No per-base quality is available; no much larger clone lies one base away.

What the authors observed across the whole study: Nearly half of unique spike-specific TCRs reportedly recognized epitopes outside regions mutated in the B.1.351 and B.1.1.7 variants. The whole spike protein was spanned by vaccine-associated CD4 TCRs, and dominant responses were seen in regions 160-218 and 743-854. The 56-69-year group was small, and its depth increase did not reach significance, likely because of low power. After two AZD1222 doses, both the breadth and the depth of spike-specific TCRs were significantly higher than at day 0 and than in MenACWY recipients. Because no day 14 peak-response samples were available, the repertoires could be characterized only after the peak T cell response. Conclusions about previously exposed vaccinees are limited, since just 5 to 7 AZD1222 recipients were seropositive for SARS-CoV-2 at baseline. Participants were mostly white British, with more females than males. The authors suggested clonal diversity may have been underestimated.

The CDR3 regions of human TCRbeta chains were analyzed by immunosequencing. Concerning the study's data processing: TCRs in the repertoires were compared against a reference library of SARS-CoV-2-specific TCRs that had been generated with the MIRA antigen-specificity platform. Breadth was defined as the fraction of unique TCRs that were SARS-CoV-2-associated. Depth was defined as the fraction of total T cells that were SARS-CoV-2-associated. Each spike-specific TCR was assigned to its reactive spike region and to a CD4 or CD8 class using the MIRA data. Log10-transformed breadth and depth values were compared by one-way ANOVA with Sidak's multiple comparisons tests. In TCRdb, the immuneACCESS table is reduced to in-frame sequences with V and J assigned. These tables do not hold every clone; where another copy was compared, an unresolved V gene accounts for under half, and the others remain unexplained. That table furnishes V, J and clone size, whereas the DNA furnished D and trimming. This sample gives fewer than 110,000 clones in total; under 95% of them show up just once. The ten biggest clones cover less than 25% of the sample.

From its cysteine to its phenylalanine, the CDR3 spans 17 amino acids. The read is trimmed to its CDR3 DNA, 51 bases read in frame from base 1. V and J are truncated by 5 bases and 0 bases respectively, leaving an intervening sequence of 17 bases. CDR1 is given as KGHSH and CDR2 as LQKENI, both from the germline V gene. The chain is assembled from TRBV18 and TRBJ1-5; TRBD1 is a weak D gene call, 6 bases matching. This specimen was peripheral blood, taken on day 0 of AZD1222 vaccination. The sequence was obtained from an adult in good health. The CDR3 here reads CASSTGRGSHSNQPQHF. The base sequence is TGTGCCAGCTCAACAGGGAGAGGGTCCCATAGCAATCAGCCCCAGCATTTT.